These T cell receptor beta chains were read from a single sample in a study of T cells in Graves' hyperthyroidism and ophthalmopathy. TCRdb reprocessed the multiplex PCR reads with MiXCR, giving one entry per CDR3 protein. Of hundreds of thousands of distinct CDR3 sequences detected, roughly 16% appear once; the ten largest clones hold around 4%. The sample was blood. These receptors all come from a woman in her thirties with Graves' hyperthyroidism. Each CDR3 is given with its conserved first and last residue. Fields, in order: J gene, clone size, D gene, V gene, CDR3 DNA, CDR3 protein. The D gene is left open where the match is weak. The listing skips clone size in some rows; elsewhere it reads once, few, many or a size class.

j_call: TRBJ2-5; clone_size: many; d_call: .; v_call: TRBV6-2/TRBV6-3; cdr3_nt: TGTGCCAGCAGTTACGTCGGATTCGTTCGGGTGTACTTC; cdr3_aa: CASSYVGFVRVYF
j_call: TRBJ1-2; clone_size: .; d_call: TRBD1; v_call: TRBV2; cdr3_nt: TGTGCCAGCAGTCCACCTACCGACAGGGCTTATGGCTACACCTTC; cdr3_aa: CASSPPTDRAYGYTF
j_call: TRBJ1-5; clone_size: many; d_call: .; v_call: TRBV30; cdr3_nt: TGTGCCTGGACACTTGCGGGTTTAGGTCAGCCCCAGCATTTT; cdr3_aa: CAWTLAGLGQPQHF
j_call: TRBJ2-5; clone_size: many; d_call: TRBD2; v_call: TRBV18; cdr3_nt: TGTGCCAGCAGCCCCGGACTAGCGGAGACCCAGTACTTC; cdr3_aa: CASSPGLAETQYF
j_call: TRBJ2-5; clone_size: many; d_call: .; v_call: TRBV7-3; cdr3_nt: TGTGCCAGCAGCGCCCCGGGGGAGACCCAGTACTTC; cdr3_aa: CASSAPGETQYF
j_call: TRBJ1-2; clone_size: few; d_call: TRBD1; v_call: TRBV2; cdr3_nt: TGTGCCATCCCGGGACAGAAGATCAATGGCTACACCTTC; cdr3_aa: CAIPGQKINGYTF
j_call: TRBJ2-5; clone_size: many; d_call: TRBD2; v_call: TRBV12-3/TRBV12-4; cdr3_nt: TGTGCCAGCAGTGGGCTAGCGGGAGGGCGAGAGACCCAGTACTTC; cdr3_aa: CASSGLAGGRETQYF
j_call: TRBJ2-1; clone_size: once; d_call: TRBD2; v_call: TRBV9; cdr3_nt: TGTGCCAGCAGCGTCCGAGCGGGAGTAGAGGTCAATGAGCAGTTCTTC; cdr3_aa: CASSVRAGVEVNEQFF
j_call: TRBJ2-4; clone_size: many; d_call: .; v_call: TRBV28; cdr3_nt: TGTGCCAGCAGTTTGTCTGCTAAAAACATTCAGTACTTC; cdr3_aa: CASSLSAKNIQYF
j_call: TRBJ2-7; clone_size: many; d_call: .; v_call: TRBV6-1; cdr3_nt: TGTGCCAGCAGTGTTATCGCCGGGACCCGGTACGAGCAGTACTTC; cdr3_aa: CASSVIAGTRYEQYF
j_call: TRBJ2-1; clone_size: few; d_call: .; v_call: TRBV9; cdr3_nt: TGTGCCAGCAGCGTAGGGGGTCCGCAGTTCTTC; cdr3_aa: CASSVGGPQFF
j_call: TRBJ2-1; clone_size: many; d_call: TRBD2; v_call: TRBV28; cdr3_nt: TGTGCCAGCAGTGGACTAGCGGGAGGAAAATTGTCCTACAATGAGCAGTTCTTC; cdr3_aa: CASSGLAGGKLSYNEQFF
j_call: TRBJ2-1; clone_size: .; d_call: .; v_call: TRBV20-1; cdr3_nt: TGCAGTGTTGGCGGGCTAGCAAAGGGGCGAGGAGAGCAGTTCTTC; cdr3_aa: CSVGGLAKGRGEQFF
j_call: TRBJ1-1; clone_size: few; d_call: .; v_call: TRBV27; cdr3_nt: TGTGCCAGCAGTGCCCATGGGGGGGGGACTGAAGCTTTCTTT; cdr3_aa: CASSAHGGGTEAFF
j_call: TRBJ2-2; clone_size: .; d_call: TRBD1; v_call: TRBV6-2/TRBV6-3; cdr3_nt: TGTGCCAGCAGTAGAGGGACAGCCGGGGAGCTGTTTTTT; cdr3_aa: CASSRGTAGELFF
j_call: TRBJ2-1; clone_size: many; d_call: .; v_call: TRBV12-5; cdr3_nt: TGTGCTAGTGGTTTGCTCCAGGTCCAAACCTACAATGAGCAGTTCTTC; cdr3_aa: CASGLLQVQTYNEQFF
j_call: TRBJ2-4; clone_size: .; d_call: .; v_call: TRBV30; cdr3_nt: TGTGCCTGGAGTGCTCTTAGGGACCCGATTGTAGCCAAAAACATTCAGTACTTC; cdr3_aa: CAWSALRDPIVAKNIQYF
j_call: TRBJ1-2; clone_size: .; d_call: .; v_call: TRBV28; cdr3_nt: TGTGCCAACAGTCCTCAACGTGCGGGGAGTAGCTATGGCTACACCTTC; cdr3_aa: CANSPQRAGSSYGYTF
j_call: TRBJ2-3; clone_size: many; d_call: TRBD1; v_call: TRBV2; cdr3_nt: TGTGCCAGCAGCCTTAACCGGGACAGGGGGACAGATACGCAGTATTTT; cdr3_aa: CASSLNRDRGTDTQYF
j_call: TRBJ2-1; clone_size: .; d_call: TRBD2; v_call: TRBV25-1; cdr3_nt: TGTGCCAGCAGTGAAGACAGCGGGAGCGGATCCTACAATGAGCAGTTCTTC; cdr3_aa: CASSEDSGSGSYNEQFF
j_call: TRBJ2-1; clone_size: few; d_call: .; v_call: TRBV3-1; cdr3_nt: TGTGCCAGCAGCCCGATACGACAGCAGTATTACAATGAGCAGTTCTTC; cdr3_aa: CASSPIRQQYYNEQFF
j_call: TRBJ2-5; clone_size: many; d_call: TRBD2; v_call: TRBV28; cdr3_nt: TGTGCCAGCAGCCGGGGGACTAGGGGTAGATACGTGTCCCAGTACTTC; cdr3_aa: CASSRGTRGRYVSQYF
j_call: TRBJ2-5; clone_size: once; d_call: TRBD1; v_call: TRBV7-9; cdr3_nt: TGTGCCAGCAGCTACCGATACCGGGACAGGGGGCCGGGCCAAGAGACCCAGTACTTC; cdr3_aa: CASSYRYRDRGPGQETQYF
j_call: TRBJ1-5; clone_size: few; d_call: TRBD1; v_call: TRBV19; cdr3_nt: TGTGCCAGTAGTACAGGGACAGTCAATCAGCCCCAGCATTTT; cdr3_aa: CASSTGTVNQPQHF
j_call: TRBJ2-7; clone_size: many; d_call: TRBD2; v_call: TRBV3-1; cdr3_nt: TGTGCCAGCAGCCAAGTTACCGGGACTAAAGACGAGCAGTACTTC; cdr3_aa: CASSQVTGTKDEQYF
j_call: TRBJ1-2; clone_size: .; d_call: .; v_call: TRBV12-3/TRBV12-4; cdr3_nt: TGTGCCAGCAGTTTGCCCATGGTCTATGGCTACACCTTC; cdr3_aa: CASSLPMVYGYTF
j_call: TRBJ2-2; clone_size: .; d_call: .; v_call: TRBV20-1; cdr3_nt: TGCAGTGCTAGACCTTCGGGGGTAGGGGTAGGCACCGGGGAGCTGTTTTTT; cdr3_aa: CSARPSGVGVGTGELFF
j_call: TRBJ2-7; clone_size: many; d_call: .; v_call: TRBV28; cdr3_nt: TGTGCCAGCACCAGGGGGGGGTCTCGGGCGTACGAGCAGTACTTC; cdr3_aa: CASTRGGSRAYEQYF
j_call: TRBJ2-1; clone_size: many; d_call: .; v_call: TRBV28; cdr3_nt: TGTGCCAGCAGTTTCCCGGGAGCTGAACTGAATGAGCAGTTCTTC; cdr3_aa: CASSFPGAELNEQFF
j_call: TRBJ1-5; clone_size: few; d_call: .; v_call: TRBV7-2; cdr3_nt: TGTGCCAGCAGCTTATTAGGCAGGGTCGTTGGTCAGCCCCAGCATTTT; cdr3_aa: CASSLLGRVVGQPQHF
j_call: TRBJ2-2; clone_size: .; d_call: .; v_call: TRBV11-2; cdr3_nt: TGTGCCAGCAGTCATATAGGCGGGGAGCTGTTTTTT; cdr3_aa: CASSHIGGELFF
j_call: TRBJ1-1; clone_size: .; d_call: TRBD1; v_call: TRBV11-2; cdr3_nt: TGTGCCAGCAGCTTAGTGAGGACAGGGATGGCTTTGTACTACCCCAACACTGAAGCTTTCTTT; cdr3_aa: CASSLVRTGMALYYPNTEAFF
j_call: TRBJ2-7; clone_size: .; d_call: .; v_call: TRBV19; cdr3_nt: TGTGCCAGTAGGCTCGGAGGCGAGCAGTACTTC; cdr3_aa: CASRLGGEQYF
j_call: TRBJ2-1; clone_size: many; d_call: .; v_call: TRBV7-3; cdr3_nt: TGTGCCAGCAGCCCAAACCCGGAGTTTAGCTCCTACAATGAGCAGTTCTTC; cdr3_aa: CASSPNPEFSSYNEQFF
j_call: TRBJ1-1; clone_size: many; d_call: .; v_call: TRBV5-1; cdr3_nt: TGCGCCAGCAGCTTGGCCCCAAGGGGGGGCTGGAACACTGAAGCTTTCTTT; cdr3_aa: CASSLAPRGGWNTEAFF
j_call: TRBJ2-5; clone_size: many; d_call: TRBD1; v_call: TRBV28; cdr3_nt: TGTGCCAGCAGTTTACTCCCCCAGACAGGGGATGAACAAGAGACCCAGTACTTC; cdr3_aa: CASSLLPQTGDEQETQYF
j_call: TRBJ2-1; clone_size: few; d_call: TRBD1; v_call: TRBV7-3; cdr3_nt: TGTGCCAGCAGCCAACAAGGACAGGGCTACAGCAATGGGCAGTTCTTC; cdr3_aa: CASSQQGQGYSNGQFF
j_call: TRBJ2-1; clone_size: .; d_call: .; v_call: TRBV3-2; cdr3_nt: TGTGCCAGCAGCCAACCACCCGCCTGCTTAGCGGGATCCTACAATGCGCAGTTCTTC; cdr3_aa: CASSQPPACLAGSYNAQFF
j_call: TRBJ2-7; clone_size: many; d_call: TRBD2; v_call: TRBV29-1; cdr3_nt: TGCAGCGTTGAACGCGGGAGGGAGCAGTACTTC; cdr3_aa: CSVERGREQYF
j_call: TRBJ2-5; clone_size: .; d_call: .; v_call: TRBV7-2; cdr3_nt: TGTGCCAGCAGCTTAGCGAATGGGGTGGGAGAGACCCAGTACTTC; cdr3_aa: CASSLANGVGETQYF
j_call: TRBJ2-5; clone_size: .; d_call: .; v_call: TRBV30; cdr3_nt: TGTGCCTGGAGTCGTAATAGCTGGGAGACCCAGTACTTC; cdr3_aa: CAWSRNSWETQYF
j_call: TRBJ2-2; clone_size: .; d_call: .; v_call: TRBV30; cdr3_nt: TGTGCCTGGAGTGAGATCCGGTCCGGGGAGCTGTTTTTT; cdr3_aa: CAWSEIRSGELFF
j_call: TRBJ2-3; clone_size: few; d_call: .; v_call: TRBV30; cdr3_nt: TGTGCCTGGAGTGCGGCCACCGGGACGGGCACAGATACGCAGTATTTT; cdr3_aa: CAWSAATGTGTDTQYF
j_call: TRBJ2-3; clone_size: few; d_call: TRBD2; v_call: TRBV5-1; cdr3_nt: TGCGCCAGCAGCCCCTCGCCTCTAGCGGGAGTAGATACGCAGTATTTT; cdr3_aa: CASSPSPLAGVDTQYF
j_call: TRBJ1-3; clone_size: .; d_call: .; v_call: TRBV7-9; cdr3_nt: TGTGCCAGCAGCTCAATCCCGTCCTCTGGAAACACCATATATTTT; cdr3_aa: CASSSIPSSGNTIYF
j_call: TRBJ1-5; clone_size: many; d_call: TRBD1; v_call: TRBV6-2/TRBV6-3; cdr3_nt: TGTGCCAGCAGTTACTCGAAGGGACAGGGGATGACACAGCCCCAGCATTTT; cdr3_aa: CASSYSKGQGMTQPQHF
j_call: TRBJ2-1; clone_size: .; d_call: .; v_call: TRBV4-1; cdr3_nt: TGCGCCAGCAGCCAAAGATACAGCAGGTCGGAGAATGAGCAGTTCTTC; cdr3_aa: CASSQRYSRSENEQFF
j_call: TRBJ2-5; clone_size: .; d_call: .; v_call: TRBV19; cdr3_nt: TGTGCCAGTAGTATTGGGGGGCATAGGGAGACCCAGTACTTC; cdr3_aa: CASSIGGHRETQYF
j_call: TRBJ2-2; clone_size: many; d_call: .; v_call: TRBV6-1; cdr3_nt: TGTGCCAGCAGACAGAACGCGAACACCGGGGAGCTGTTTTTT; cdr3_aa: CASRQNANTGELFF
j_call: TRBJ1-2; clone_size: few; d_call: TRBD1; v_call: TRBV7-6; cdr3_nt: TGTGCCAGCAGCTTCTACGCGCCGGGACAGGGGGCGCAGGGCTACACCTTC; cdr3_aa: CASSFYAPGQGAQGYTF
j_call: TRBJ1-5; clone_size: many; d_call: .; v_call: TRBV6-1; cdr3_nt: TGTGCCAGCAGTACAACTTTGGGTCAGCCCCAGCATTTT; cdr3_aa: CASSTTLGQPQHF
j_call: TRBJ1-2; clone_size: many; d_call: TRBD1; v_call: TRBV19; cdr3_nt: TGTGCCAGTAGTATCCTGGACAGGGGATATGGCTACACCTTC; cdr3_aa: CASSILDRGYGYTF